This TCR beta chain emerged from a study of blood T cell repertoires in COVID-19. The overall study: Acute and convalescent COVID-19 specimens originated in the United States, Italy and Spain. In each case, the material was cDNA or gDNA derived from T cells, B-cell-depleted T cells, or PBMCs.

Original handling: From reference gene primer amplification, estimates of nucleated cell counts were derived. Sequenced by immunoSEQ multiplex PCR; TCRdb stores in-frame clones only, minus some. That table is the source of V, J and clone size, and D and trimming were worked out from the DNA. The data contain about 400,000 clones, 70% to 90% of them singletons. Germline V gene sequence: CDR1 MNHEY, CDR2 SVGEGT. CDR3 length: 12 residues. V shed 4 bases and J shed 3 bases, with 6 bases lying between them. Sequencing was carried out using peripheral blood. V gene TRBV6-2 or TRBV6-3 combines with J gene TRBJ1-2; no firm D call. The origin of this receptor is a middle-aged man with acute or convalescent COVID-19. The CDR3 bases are TGTGCCAGCAGTTCCTCCGACTATGGCTACACCTTC. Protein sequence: CASSSSDYGYTF.